Detailed here is one T cell receptor beta chain. The sample originates from a study of blood T cells in healthy people across ages. V was pared by 9 bases and J by 5 bases, with 20 bases between. This CDR3 has 15 amino acids. With a J-beta primer mix and a sample-barcoded 5' primer, a second PCR ran about 7 to 11 cycles. TCRdb re-called the 5' RACE reads through MiXCR, storing one row per CDR3 protein. The sample yields around 850,000 distinct CDR3 sequences, roughly 34% seen once. The material sequenced was blood. The source of this sequence is a man in his late teens or twenties in good health. The rearrangement uses TRBV12-3 or TRBV12-4 and TRBJ1-3; TRBD1 is a possible D gene (5 bases). This CDR3 is CASGIGGTTRNTIYF. The DNA of the CDR3 is TGTGCCAGTGGGATAGGAGGGACGACGAGAAACACCATATATTTT.